The TCR beta chain described here comes from a study of blood T cell repertoires in COVID-19. From germline, CDR1 is MNHNS and CDR2 SASEGT. This CDR3 has 13 residues. Trimming took off 3 bases at V and 8 bases at J, with 13 bases between the two ends. Only in-frame clones appear in the TCRdb table, and some are missing; sequencing was by immunoSEQ multiplex PCR. Seen here are approximately 280,000 clones, 65% to 85% observed once, and the top ten hold about 1.5%. V gene TRBV6-1 combines with J gene TRBJ1-2, with TRBD1 as a possible D gene (6 bases). The receptor comes from a human donor with COVID-19, enrolled during active disease. The donor label of this sample is uncertain. The sample taken for sequencing was peripheral blood. CDR3 residues: CASSDVQGSGYTF. CDR3 DNA sequence: TGTGCCAGCAGTGACGTACAGGGCTCCGGCTACACCTTC.